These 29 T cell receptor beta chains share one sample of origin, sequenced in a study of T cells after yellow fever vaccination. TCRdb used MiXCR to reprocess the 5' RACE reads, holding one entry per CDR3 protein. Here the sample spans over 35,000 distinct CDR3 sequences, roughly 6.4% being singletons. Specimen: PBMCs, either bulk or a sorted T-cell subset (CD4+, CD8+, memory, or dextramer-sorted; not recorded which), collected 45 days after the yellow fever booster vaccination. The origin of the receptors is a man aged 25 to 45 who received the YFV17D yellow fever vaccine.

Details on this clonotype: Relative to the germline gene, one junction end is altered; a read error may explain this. The CDR3 nucleotides are TGTGCTAGCAGCTTAACAGGGGAGGCGGGAGGCGATGAGCAGTTCTTC. Its protein is CASSLTGEAGGDEQFF. V is TRBV7-7 and J is TRBJ2-1; the D gene is possibly TRBD2 (8 bases). Germline V gene sequence: CDR1 SSHAT, CDR2 FNYEAQ (reference sequence). The CDR3 extends over 16 amino acids.

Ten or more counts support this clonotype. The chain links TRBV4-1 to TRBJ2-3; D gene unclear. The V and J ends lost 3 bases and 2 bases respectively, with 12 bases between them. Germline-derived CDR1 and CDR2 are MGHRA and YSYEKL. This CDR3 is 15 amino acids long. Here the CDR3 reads CASSQTTQYTDTQYF. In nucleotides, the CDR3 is TGCGCCAGCAGCCAGACAACCCAGTACACAGATACGCAGTATTTT.

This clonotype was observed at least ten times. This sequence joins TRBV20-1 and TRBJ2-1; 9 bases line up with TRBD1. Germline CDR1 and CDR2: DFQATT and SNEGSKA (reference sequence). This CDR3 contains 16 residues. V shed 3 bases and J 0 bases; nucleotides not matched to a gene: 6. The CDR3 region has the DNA TGCAGTGCTAGTCAGGGACAGGGTCTCTCCTACAATGAGCAGTTCTTC. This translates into CSASQGQGLSYNEQFF.

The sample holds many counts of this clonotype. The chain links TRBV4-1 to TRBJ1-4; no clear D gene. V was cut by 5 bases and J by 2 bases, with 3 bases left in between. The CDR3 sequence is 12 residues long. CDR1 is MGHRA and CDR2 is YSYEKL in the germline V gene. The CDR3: CASSYTNEKLFF. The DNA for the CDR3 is TGCGCCAGCAGCTATACTAATGAAAAACTGTTTTTT.

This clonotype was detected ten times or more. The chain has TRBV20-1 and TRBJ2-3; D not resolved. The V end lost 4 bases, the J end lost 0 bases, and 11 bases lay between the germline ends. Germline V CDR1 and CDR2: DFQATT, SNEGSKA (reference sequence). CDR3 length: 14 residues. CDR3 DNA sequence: TGCAGTGCTACAAGGCCTCTTAGCACAGATACGCAGTATTTT. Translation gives CSATRPLSTDTQYF.

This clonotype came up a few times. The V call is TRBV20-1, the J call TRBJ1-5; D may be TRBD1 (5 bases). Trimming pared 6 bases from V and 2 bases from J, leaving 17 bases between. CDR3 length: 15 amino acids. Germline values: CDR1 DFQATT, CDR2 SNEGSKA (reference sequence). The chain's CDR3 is CSANGGGAGNQPQHF. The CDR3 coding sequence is TGCAGTGCCAATGGGGGAGGGGCCGGCAATCAGCCCCAGCATTTT.

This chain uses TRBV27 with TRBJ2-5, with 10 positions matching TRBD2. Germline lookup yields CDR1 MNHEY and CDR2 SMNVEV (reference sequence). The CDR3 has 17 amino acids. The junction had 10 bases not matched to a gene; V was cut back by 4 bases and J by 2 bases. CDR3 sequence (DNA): TGTGCCAGCAGTTCTTTTGGACTAGCGGAGAAACAAGAGACCCAGTACTTC. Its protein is CASSSFGLAEKQETQYF.

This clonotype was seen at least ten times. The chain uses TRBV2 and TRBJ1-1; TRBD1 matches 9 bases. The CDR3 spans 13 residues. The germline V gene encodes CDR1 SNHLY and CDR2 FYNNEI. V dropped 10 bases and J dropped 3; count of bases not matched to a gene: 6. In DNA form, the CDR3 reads TGTGCCAACGACAGGGGGAGGGACACTGAAGCTTTCTTT. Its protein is CANDRGRDTEAFF. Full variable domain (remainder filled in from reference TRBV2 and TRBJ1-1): EPEVTQTPSHQVTQMGQEVILRCVPISNHLYFYWYRQILGQKVEFLVSFYNNEISEKSEIFDDQFSVERPDGSNFTLKIRSTKLEDSAMYFCANDRGRDTEAFFGQGTRLTVV.

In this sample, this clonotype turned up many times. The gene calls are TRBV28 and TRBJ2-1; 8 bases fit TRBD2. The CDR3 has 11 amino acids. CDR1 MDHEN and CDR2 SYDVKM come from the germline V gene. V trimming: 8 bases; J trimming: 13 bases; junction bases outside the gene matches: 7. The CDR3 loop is CASGGRPTQFF. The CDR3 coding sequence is TGTGCCAGCGGCGGGAGGCCTACTCAGTTCTTC. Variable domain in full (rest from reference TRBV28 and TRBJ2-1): DVKVTQSSRYLVKRTGEKVFLECVQDMDHENMFWYRQDPGLGLRLIYFSYDVKMKEKGDIPEGYSVSREKKERFSLILESASTNQTSMYLCASGGRPTQFFGPGTRLTVL.

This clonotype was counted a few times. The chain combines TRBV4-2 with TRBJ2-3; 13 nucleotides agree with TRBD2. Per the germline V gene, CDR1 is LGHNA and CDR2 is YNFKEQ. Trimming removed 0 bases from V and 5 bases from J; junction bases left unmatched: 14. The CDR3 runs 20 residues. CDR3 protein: CASSQDLLRRLAGGLDTQYF. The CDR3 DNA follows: TGTGCCAGCAGCCAAGATTTGTTGAGGCGACTAGCGGGAGGCCTAGATACGCAGTATTTT.

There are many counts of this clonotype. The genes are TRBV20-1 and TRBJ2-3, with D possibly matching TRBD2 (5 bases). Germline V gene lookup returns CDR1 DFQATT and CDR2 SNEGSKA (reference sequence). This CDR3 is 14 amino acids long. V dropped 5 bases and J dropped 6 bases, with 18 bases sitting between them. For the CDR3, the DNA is TGCAGTGCTCGTGAGGGAGCGAGTCAGGATACGCAGTATTTT. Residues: CSAREGASQDTQYF.

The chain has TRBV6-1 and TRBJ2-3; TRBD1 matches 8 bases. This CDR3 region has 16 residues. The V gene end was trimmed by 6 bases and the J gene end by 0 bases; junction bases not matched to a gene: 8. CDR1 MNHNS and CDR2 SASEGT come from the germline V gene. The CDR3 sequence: CASSPRGLGSTDTQYF. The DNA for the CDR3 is TGTGCCAGCAGCCCCAGGGGGCTGGGTAGCACAGATACGCAGTATTTT.

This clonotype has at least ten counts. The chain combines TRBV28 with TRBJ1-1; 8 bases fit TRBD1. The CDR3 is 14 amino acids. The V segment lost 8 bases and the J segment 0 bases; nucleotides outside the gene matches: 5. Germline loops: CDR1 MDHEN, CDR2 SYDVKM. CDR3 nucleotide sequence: TGTGCCAGCCTGACAGGGGCGATGAACACTGAAGCTTTCTTT. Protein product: CASLTGAMNTEAFF.

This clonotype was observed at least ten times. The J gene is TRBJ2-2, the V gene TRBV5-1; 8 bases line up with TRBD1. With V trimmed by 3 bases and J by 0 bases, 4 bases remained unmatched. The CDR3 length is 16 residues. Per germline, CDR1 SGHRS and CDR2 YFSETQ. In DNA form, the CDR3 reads TGCGCCAGCAGCTCGGGACAGGTACCGAACACCGGGGAGCTGTTTTTT. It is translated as CASSSGQVPNTGELFF.

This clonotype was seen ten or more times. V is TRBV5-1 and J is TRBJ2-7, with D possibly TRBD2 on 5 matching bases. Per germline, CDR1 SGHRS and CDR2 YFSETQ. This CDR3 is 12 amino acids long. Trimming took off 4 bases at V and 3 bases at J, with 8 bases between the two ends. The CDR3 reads CASSPSNYEQYF. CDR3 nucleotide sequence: TGCGCCAGCAGCCCTAGCAACTACGAGCAGTACTTC. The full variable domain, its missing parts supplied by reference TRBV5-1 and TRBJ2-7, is KAGVTQTPRYLIKTRGQQVTLSCSPISGHRSVSWYQQTPGQGLQFLFEYFSETQRNKGNFPGRFSGRQFSNSRSEMNVSTLELGDSALYLCASSPSNYEQYFGPGTRLTVT.

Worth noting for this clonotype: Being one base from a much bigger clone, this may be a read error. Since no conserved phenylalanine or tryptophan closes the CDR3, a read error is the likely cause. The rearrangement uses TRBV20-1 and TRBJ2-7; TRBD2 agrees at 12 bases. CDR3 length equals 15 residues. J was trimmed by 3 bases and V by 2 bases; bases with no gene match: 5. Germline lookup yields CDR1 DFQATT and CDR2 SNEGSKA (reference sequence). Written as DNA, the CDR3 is TGCAGTGCTAGAAAACCGGGACTAGCGGGCTACGAGCAGTACTTA. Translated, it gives CSARKPGLAGYEQYL.

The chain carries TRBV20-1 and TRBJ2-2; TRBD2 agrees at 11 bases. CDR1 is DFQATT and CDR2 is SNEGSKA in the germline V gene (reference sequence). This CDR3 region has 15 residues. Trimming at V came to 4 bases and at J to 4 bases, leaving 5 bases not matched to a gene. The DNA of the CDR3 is TGCAGTGCTAATCTAGCGGGAGGCGTCACCGGGGAGCTGTTTTTT. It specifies CSANLAGGVTGELFF.

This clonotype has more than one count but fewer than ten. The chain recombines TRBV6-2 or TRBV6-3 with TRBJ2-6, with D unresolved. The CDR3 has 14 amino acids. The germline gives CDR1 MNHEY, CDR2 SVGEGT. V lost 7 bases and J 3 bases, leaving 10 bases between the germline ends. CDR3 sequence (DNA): TGTGCCAGCACAGACCAGGATGGGGCCAACGTCCTGACTTTC. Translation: CASTDQDGANVLTF.

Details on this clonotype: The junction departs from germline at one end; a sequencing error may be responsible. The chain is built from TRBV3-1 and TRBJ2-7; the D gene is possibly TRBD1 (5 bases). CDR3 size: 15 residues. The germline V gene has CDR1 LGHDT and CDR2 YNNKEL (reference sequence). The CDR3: CACSQGPGYSYEQYF. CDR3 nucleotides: TGTGCCTGCAGCCAAGGGCCAGGGTACTCCTACGAGCAGTACTTC.

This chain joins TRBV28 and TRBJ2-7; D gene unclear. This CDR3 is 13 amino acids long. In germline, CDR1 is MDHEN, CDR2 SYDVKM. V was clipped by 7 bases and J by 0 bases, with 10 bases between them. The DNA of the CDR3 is TGTGCCAGCACCTCAGACAACTCCTACGAGCAGTACTTC. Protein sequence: CASTSDNSYEQYF. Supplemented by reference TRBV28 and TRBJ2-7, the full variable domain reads DVKVTQSSRYLVKRTGEKVFLECVQDMDHENMFWYRQDPGLGLRLIYFSYDVKMKEKGDIPEGYSVSREKKERFSLILESASTNQTSMYLCASTSDNSYEQYFGPGTRLTVT.

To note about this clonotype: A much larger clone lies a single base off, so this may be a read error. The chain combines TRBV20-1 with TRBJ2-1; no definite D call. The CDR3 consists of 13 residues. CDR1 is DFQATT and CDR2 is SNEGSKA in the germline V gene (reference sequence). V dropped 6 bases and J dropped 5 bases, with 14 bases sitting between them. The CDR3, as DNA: TGCAGTGCCCGGGTACACGTAGACAATGAGCAGTTCTTC. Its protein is CSARVHVDNEQFF.

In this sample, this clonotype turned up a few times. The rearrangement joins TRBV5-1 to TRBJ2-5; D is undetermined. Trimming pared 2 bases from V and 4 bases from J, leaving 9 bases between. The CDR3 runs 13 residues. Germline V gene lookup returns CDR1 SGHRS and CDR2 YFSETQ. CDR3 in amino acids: CASSLGRAETQYF. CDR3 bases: TGCGCCAGCAGCTTAGGCAGAGCAGAGACCCAGTACTTC.

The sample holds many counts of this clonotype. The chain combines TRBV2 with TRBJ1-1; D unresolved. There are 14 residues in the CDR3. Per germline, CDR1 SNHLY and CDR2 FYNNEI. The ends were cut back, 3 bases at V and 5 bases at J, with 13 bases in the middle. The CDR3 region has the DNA TGTGCCAGCAGTGAGGGTCGGCAATCAACTGAAGCTTTCTTT. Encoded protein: CASSEGRQSTEAFF.

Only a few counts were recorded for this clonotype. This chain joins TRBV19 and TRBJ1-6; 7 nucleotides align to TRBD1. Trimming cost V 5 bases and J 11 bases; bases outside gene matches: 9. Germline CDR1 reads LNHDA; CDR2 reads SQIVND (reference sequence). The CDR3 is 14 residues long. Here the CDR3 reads CASSLQGTRPPLHF. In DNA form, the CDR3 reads TGTGCCAGTAGTCTACAGGGGACCAGGCCACCCCTCCACTTT.

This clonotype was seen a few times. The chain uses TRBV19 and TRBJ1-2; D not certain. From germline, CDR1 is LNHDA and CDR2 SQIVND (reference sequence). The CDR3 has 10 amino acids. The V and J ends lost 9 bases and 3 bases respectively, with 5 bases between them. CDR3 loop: CARTDYGYTF. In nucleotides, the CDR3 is TGTGCCAGGACGGACTATGGCTACACCTTC.

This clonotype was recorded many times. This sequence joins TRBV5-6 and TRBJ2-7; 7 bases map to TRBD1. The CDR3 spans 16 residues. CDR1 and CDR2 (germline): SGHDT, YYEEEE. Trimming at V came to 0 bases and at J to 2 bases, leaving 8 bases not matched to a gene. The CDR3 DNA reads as TGTGCCAGCAGCTTGGGATGGACAGGAAGAACCTACGAGCAGTACTTC. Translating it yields CASSLGWTGRTYEQYF.

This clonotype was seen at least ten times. The CDR3, as DNA: TGTGCCAGCAGTTCCGGCTATAGCTCCTACGAGCAGTACTTC. Its translation: CASSSGYSSYEQYF. The genes are TRBV6-2 or TRBV6-3 and TRBJ2-7; D gene uncertain. V was cut by 4 bases and J by 0 bases, with 10 bases left in between. CDR1 MNHEY and CDR2 SVGEGT come from the germline V gene. The CDR3 is 14 amino acids.

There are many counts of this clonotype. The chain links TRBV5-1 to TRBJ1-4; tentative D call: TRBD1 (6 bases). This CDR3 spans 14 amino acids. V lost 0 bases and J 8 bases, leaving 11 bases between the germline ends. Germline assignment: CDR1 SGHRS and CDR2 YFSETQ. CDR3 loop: CASSLGQGKEKLFF. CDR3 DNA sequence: TGCGCCAGCAGCTTGGGGCAGGGGAAGGAAAAACTGTTTTTT. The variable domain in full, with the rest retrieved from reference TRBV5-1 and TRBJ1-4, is KAGVTQTPRYLIKTRGQQVTLSCSPISGHRSVSWYQQTPGQGLQFLFEYFSETQRNKGNFPGRFSGRQFSNSRSEMNVSTLELGDSALYLCASSLGQGKEKLFFGSGTQLSVL.

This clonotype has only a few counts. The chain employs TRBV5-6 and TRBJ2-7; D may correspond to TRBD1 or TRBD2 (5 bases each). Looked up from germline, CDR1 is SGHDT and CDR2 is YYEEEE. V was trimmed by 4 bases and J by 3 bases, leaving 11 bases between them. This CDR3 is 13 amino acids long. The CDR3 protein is CASSPGPIYEQYF. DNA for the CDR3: TGTGCCAGCAGCCCGGGGCCCATCTACGAGCAGTACTTC.